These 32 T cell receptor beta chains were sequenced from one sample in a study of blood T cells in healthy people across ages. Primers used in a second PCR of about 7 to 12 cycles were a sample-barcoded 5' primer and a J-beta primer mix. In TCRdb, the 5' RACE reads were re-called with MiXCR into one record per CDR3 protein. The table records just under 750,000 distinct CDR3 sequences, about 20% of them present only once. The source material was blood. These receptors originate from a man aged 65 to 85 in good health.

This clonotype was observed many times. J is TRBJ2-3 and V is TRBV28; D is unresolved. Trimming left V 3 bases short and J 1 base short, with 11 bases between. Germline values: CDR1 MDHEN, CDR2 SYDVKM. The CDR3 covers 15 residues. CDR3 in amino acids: CASSFVGSGTDTQYF. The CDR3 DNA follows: TGTGCCAGCAGTTTTGTGGGATCGGGCACAGATACGCAGTATTTT.

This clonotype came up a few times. CDR3 bases: TGTGCCATCAGCGGACAGCGAGGTGAAAAACTGTTTTTT. Translation: CAISGQRGEKLFF. This sequence joins TRBV10-3 and TRBJ1-4, with D tentatively TRBD1 (6 bases). This CDR3 region has 13 residues. Per germline, CDR1 ENHRY and CDR2 SYGVKD. Trimming took off 6 bases at V and 7 bases at J, with 12 bases between the two ends.

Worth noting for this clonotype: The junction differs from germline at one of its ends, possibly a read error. This CDR3 is CVSRIYVGETQYF. CDR3 nucleotides: TGTGTCAGCAGAATATATGTGGGAGAGACCCAGTACTTC. The chain employs TRBV6-2 or TRBV6-3 and TRBJ2-5; D is ambiguous. This CDR3 has 13 residues. Germline CDR1 is MNHEY and CDR2 is SVGEGT.

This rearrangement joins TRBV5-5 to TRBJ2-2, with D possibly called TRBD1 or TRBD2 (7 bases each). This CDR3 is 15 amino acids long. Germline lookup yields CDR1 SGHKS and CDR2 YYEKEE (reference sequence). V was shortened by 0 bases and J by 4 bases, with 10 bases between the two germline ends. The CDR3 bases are TGTGCCAGCAGCTTGGCAGGGGGGGGCACCGGGGAGCTGTTTTTT. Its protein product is CASSLAGGGTGELFF.

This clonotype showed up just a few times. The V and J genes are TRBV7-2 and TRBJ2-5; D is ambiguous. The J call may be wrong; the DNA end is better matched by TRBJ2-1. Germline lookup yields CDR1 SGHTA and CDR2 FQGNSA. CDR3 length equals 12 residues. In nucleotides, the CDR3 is TGTGCCAGCAGCTTCTTCTGGGGTGAGCAGTTCTTC. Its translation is CASSFFWGEQFF.

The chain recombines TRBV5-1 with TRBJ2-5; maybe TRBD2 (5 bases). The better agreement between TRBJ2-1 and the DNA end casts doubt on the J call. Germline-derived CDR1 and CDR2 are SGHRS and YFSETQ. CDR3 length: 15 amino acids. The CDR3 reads CASSLELATANEQFF. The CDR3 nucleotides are TGCGCCAGCAGCTTGGAATTAGCGACGGCCAATGAGCAGTTCTTC.

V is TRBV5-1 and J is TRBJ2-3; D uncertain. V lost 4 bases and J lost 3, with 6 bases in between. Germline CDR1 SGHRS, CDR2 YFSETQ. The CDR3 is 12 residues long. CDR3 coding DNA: TGCGCCAGCAGCATTCGGACAGATACGCAGTATTTT. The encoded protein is CASSIRTDTQYF.

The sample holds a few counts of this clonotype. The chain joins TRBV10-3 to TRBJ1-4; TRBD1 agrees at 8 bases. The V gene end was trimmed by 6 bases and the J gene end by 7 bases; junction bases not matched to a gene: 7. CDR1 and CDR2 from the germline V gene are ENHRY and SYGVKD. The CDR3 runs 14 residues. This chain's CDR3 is CAIRPGQAGEKLFF. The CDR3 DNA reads TGTGCCATCAGACCGGGACAGGCGGGTGAAAAACTGTTTTTT.

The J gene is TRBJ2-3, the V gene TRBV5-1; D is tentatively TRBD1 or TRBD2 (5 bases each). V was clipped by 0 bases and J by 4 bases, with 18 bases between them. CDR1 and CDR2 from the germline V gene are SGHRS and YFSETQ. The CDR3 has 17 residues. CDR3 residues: CASSLGEGNRFSDTQYF. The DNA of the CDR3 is TGCGCCAGCAGCTTGGGCGAGGGAAACAGGTTTTCAGATACGCAGTATTTT. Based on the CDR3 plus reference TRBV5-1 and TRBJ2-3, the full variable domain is KAGVTQTPRYLIKTRGQQVTLSCSPISGHRSVSWYQQTPGQGLQFLFEYFSETQRNKGNFPGRFSGRQFSNSRSEMNVSTLELGDSALYLCASSLGEGNRFSDTQYFGPGTRLTVL.

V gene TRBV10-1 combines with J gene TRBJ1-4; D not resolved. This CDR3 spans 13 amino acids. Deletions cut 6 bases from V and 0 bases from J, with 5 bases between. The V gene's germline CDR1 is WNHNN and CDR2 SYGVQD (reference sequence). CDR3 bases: TGCGCCAGCAGCGGACCAACTAATGAAAAACTGTTTTTT. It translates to CASSGPTNEKLFF.

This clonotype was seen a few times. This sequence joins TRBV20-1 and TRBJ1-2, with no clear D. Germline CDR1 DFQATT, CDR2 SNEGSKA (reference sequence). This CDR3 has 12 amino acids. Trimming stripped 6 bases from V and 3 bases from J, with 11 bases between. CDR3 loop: CSAPVGDYGYTF. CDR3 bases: TGCAGTGCCCCGGTTGGGGACTATGGCTACACCTTC.

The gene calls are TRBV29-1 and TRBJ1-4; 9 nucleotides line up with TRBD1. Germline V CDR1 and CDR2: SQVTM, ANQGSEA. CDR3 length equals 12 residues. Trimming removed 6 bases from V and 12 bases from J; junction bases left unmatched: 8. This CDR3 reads CSVSRDRVELFF. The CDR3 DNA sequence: TGCAGCGTGTCCCGGGACAGGGTGGAACTGTTTTTT. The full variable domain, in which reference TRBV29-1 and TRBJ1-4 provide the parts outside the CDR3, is SAVISQKPSRDICQRGTSLTIQCQVDSQVTMMFWYRQQPGQSLTLIATANQGSEATYESGFVIDKFPISRPNLTFSTLTVSNMSPEDSSIYLCSVSRDRVELFFGSGTQLSVL.

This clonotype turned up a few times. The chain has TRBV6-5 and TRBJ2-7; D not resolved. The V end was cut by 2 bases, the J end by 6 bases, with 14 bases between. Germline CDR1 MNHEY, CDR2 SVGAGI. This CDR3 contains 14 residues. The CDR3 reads CASSYRLDSGEQYF. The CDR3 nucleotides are TGTGCCAGCAGTTACCGACTTGACTCCGGCGAGCAGTACTTC.

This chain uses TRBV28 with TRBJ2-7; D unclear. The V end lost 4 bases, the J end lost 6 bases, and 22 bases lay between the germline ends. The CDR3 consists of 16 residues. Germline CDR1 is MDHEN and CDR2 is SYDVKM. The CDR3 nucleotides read TGTGCCAGCAGTTCGGTTACGAAGGAACTACATCGCGAGCAGTACTTC. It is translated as CASSSVTKELHREQYF.

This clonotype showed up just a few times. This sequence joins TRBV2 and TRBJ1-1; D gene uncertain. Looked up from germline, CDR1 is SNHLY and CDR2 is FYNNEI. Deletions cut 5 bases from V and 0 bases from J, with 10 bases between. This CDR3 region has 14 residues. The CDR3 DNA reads TGTGCCAGCAGTCGGACCTGGGTGAACACTGAAGCTTTCTTT. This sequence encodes CASSRTWVNTEAFF.

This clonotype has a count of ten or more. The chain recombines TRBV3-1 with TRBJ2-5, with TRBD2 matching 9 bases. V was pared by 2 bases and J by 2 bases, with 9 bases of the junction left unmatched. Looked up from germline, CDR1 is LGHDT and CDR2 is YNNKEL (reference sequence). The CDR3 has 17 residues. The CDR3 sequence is CASSQTPLAGFQETQYF. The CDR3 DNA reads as TGTGCCAGCAGCCAAACCCCCCTAGCGGGATTTCAAGAGACCCAGTACTTC.

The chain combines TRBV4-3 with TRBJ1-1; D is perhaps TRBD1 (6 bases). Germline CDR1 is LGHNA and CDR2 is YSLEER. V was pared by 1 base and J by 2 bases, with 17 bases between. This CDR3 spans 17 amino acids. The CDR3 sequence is CASSQVTWGQGNTEAFF. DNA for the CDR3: TGCGCCAGCAGCCAAGTAACGTGGGGGCAGGGAAACACTGAAGCTTTCTTT.

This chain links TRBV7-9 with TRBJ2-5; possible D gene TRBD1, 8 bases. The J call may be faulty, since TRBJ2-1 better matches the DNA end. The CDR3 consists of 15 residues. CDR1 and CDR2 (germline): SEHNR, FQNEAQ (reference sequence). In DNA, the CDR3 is TGTGCCAGCAGCAGACAGGGGAGGGATCCCAATGAGCAGTTCTTC. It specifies CASSRQGRDPNEQFF.

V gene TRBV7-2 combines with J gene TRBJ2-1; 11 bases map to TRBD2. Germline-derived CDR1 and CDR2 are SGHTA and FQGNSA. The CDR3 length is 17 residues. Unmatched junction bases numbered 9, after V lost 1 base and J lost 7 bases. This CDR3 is CASSLGSGRAPGNEQFF. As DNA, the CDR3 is TGTGCCAGCAGCTTAGGTAGCGGGAGGGCCCCGGGGAATGAGCAGTTCTTC.

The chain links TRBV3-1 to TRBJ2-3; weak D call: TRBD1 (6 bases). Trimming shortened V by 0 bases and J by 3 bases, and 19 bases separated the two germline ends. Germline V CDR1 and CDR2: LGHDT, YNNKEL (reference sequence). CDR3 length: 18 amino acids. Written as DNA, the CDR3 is TGTGCCAGCAGCCAAGATGTTTCCGGGACAACAAGAACAGATACGCAGTATTTT. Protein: CASSQDVSGTTRTDTQYF.

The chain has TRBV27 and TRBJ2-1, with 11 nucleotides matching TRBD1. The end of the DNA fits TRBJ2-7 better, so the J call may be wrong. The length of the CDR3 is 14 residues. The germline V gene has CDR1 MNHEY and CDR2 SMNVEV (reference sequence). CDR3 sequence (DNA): TGTGCCAGCAGTGTTGGGACAGGGGGGTACGAGCAGTACTTC. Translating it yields CASSVGTGGYEQYF.

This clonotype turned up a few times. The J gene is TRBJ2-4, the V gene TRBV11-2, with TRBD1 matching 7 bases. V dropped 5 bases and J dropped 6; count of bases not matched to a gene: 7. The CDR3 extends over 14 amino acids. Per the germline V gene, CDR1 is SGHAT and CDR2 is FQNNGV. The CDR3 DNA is TGTGCCAGCAGCCAACGGGACAGTAGAAACATTCAGTACTTC. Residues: CASSQRDSRNIQYF. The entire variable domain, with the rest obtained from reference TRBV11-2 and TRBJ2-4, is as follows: EAGVAQSPRYKIIEKRQSVAFWCNPISGHATLYWYQQILGQGPKLLIQFQNNGVVDDSQLPKDRFSAERLKGVDSTLKIQPAKLEDSAVYLCASSQRDSRNIQYFGAGTRLSVL.

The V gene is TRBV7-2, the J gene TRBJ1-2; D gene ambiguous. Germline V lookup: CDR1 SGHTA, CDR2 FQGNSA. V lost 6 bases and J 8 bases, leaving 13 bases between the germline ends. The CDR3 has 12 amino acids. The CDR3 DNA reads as TGTGCCAGCAGTAAGAGAGAGGAGGGCTACACCTTC. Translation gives CASSKREEGYTF.

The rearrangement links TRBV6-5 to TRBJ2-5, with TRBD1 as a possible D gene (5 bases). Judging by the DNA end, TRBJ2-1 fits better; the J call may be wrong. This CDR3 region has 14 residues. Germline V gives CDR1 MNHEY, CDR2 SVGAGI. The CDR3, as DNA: TGTGCCAGCAGTTACTCTCAGGGTTTAGGGGAGCAGTTCTTC. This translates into CASSYSQGLGEQFF.

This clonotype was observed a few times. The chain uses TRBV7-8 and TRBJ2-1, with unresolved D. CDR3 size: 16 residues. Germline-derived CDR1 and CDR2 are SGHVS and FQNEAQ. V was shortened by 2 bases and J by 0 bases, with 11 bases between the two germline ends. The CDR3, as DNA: TGTGCCAGCAGCTTAATGCTCCCCGGCTCCTACAATGAGCAGTTCTTC. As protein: CASSLMLPGSYNEQFF.

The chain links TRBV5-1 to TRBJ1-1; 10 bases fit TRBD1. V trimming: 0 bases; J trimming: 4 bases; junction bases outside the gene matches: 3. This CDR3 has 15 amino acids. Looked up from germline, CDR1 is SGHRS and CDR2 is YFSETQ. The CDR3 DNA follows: TGCGCCAGCAGCTTGGGACAGGGGGCGTTCACTGAAGCTTTCTTT. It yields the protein CASSLGQGAFTEAFF.

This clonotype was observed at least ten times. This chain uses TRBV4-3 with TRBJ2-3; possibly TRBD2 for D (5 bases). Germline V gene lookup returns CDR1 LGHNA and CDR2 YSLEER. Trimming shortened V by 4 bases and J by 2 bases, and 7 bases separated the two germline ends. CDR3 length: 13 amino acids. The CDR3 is CASSPDFTDTQYF. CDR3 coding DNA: TGCGCCAGCAGCCCGGACTTCACAGATACGCAGTATTTT.

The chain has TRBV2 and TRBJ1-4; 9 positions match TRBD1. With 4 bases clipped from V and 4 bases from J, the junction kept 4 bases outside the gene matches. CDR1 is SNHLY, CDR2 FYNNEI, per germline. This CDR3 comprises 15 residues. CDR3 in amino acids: CASSAGQGNNEKLFF. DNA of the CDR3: TGTGCCAGCAGTGCCGGACAGGGGAATAATGAAAAACTGTTTTTT.

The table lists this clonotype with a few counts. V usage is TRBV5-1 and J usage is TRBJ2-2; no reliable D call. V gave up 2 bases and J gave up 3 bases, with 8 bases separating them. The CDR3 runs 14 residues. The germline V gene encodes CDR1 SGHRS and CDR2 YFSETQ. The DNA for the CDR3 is TGCGCCAGCAGCTTTGGACCGGACACCGGGGAGCTGTTTTTT. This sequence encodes CASSFGPDTGELFF.

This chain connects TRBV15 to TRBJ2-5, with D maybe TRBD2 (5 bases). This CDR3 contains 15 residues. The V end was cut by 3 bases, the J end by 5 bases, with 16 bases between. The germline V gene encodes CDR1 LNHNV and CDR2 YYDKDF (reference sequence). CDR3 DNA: TGTGCCACCAGCAGCCCTTTGCTTAGGAGGGAGACCCAGTACTTC. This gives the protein CATSSPLLRRETQYF.

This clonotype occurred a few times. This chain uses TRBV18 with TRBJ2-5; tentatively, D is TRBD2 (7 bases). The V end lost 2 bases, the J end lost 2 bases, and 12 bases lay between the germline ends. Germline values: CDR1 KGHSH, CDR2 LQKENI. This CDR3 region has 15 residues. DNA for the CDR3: TGTGCCAGCTCACCAAGCGGGACACATCAAGAGACCCAGTACTTC. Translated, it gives CASSPSGTHQETQYF.

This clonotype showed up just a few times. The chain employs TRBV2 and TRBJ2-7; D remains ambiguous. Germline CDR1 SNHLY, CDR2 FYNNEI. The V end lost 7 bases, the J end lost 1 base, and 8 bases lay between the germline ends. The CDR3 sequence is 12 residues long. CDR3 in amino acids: CASIGLSYEQYF. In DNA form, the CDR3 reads TGTGCCAGCATTGGCCTTTCCTACGAGCAGTACTTC.